The 21 T cell receptor beta chains in this list originate from one sample, sequenced in a study of cytomegalovirus exposure and HLA in healthy donors. Both 60 Vbeta primers and 13 Jbeta primers went into the PCR. Assay: immunoSEQ multiplex PCR; the TCRdb copy retains only in-frame clones and omits some. The sample records hundreds of thousands of clones, approximately 80% being singletons. Input material: PBMCs. These receptor sequences come from a woman aged 40 to 50 in good health and CMV-seronegative.

This chain uses TRBV4-3 with TRBJ2-3; D is undetermined. CDR1 LGHNA and CDR2 YSLEER come from the germline V gene. V lost 0 bases, J lost 2 bases, and 12 bases lay in between. This CDR3 contains 16 residues. The CDR3 coding sequence is TGCGCCAGCAGCCAAGATCTGACATCCGACACAGATACGCAGTATTTT. This gives the protein CASSQDLTSDTDTQYF.

The chain couples TRBV11-3 to TRBJ1-2; D remains unclear. Per the germline V gene, CDR1 is SGHNT and CDR2 is YENEEA. The V end was cut by 7 bases, the J end by 6 bases, with 12 bases between. The CDR3 length is 12 residues. CDR3 residues: CASNTEDDGYTF. CDR3 sequence (DNA): TGTGCCAGCAACACGGAGGACGATGGCTACACCTTC.

The chain joins TRBV4-2 to TRBJ1-2; D is unresolved. Per germline, CDR1 LGHNA and CDR2 YNFKEQ. The germline V and J ends were trimmed by 0 bases and 3 bases, with 5 bases remaining between them. This CDR3 is 13 amino acids long. CDR3 amino acids: CASSQDVDYGYTF. The CDR3, as DNA: TGTGCCAGCAGCCAAGATGTCGACTATGGCTACACCTTC.

The V call is TRBV7-2, the J call TRBJ2-7; 8 bases map to TRBD2. This CDR3 has 15 amino acids. V trimming: 1 base; J trimming: 5 bases; junction bases outside the gene matches: 7. CDR1 and CDR2 (germline): SGHTA, FQGNSA. CDR3 coding DNA: TGTGCCAGCAGCTTAGGGGGGACTAGGGTTAACGAGCAGTACTTC. It yields the protein CASSLGGTRVNEQYF.

This chain joins TRBV10-3 and TRBJ1-2; TRBD1 matches 7 bases. Germline-derived CDR1 and CDR2 are ENHRY and SYGVKD. This CDR3 spans 14 amino acids. The ends lost 3 bases at V and 8 bases at J; junction bases unmatched: 9. The CDR3, as DNA: TGTGCCATCAGTGATATTAGACAGGGAGAAGGCTACACCTTC. It translates to CAISDIRQGEGYTF.

V and J are TRBV28 and TRBJ1-1; no clear D gene. V was clipped by 6 bases and J by 4 bases, with 18 bases between them. CDR3 length: 15 amino acids. Germline V gene sequence: CDR1 MDHEN, CDR2 SYDVKM. In nucleotides, the CDR3 is TGTGCCAGCAGCCAATTGGCGGAGCCGGGCACTGAAGCTTTCTTT. It translates to CASSQLAEPGTEAFF.

V gene TRBV18 combines with J gene TRBJ1-1; D perhaps matches TRBD1 (5 bases). Deletions cut 3 bases from V and 1 base from J, with 9 bases between. This CDR3 spans 14 amino acids. Per germline, CDR1 KGHSH and CDR2 LQKENI. The CDR3: CASSPIDRNTEAFF. CDR3 DNA sequence: TGTGCCAGCTCACCTATAGACAGGAACACTGAAGCTTTCTTT.

This clone was found once. The chain couples TRBV2 to TRBJ1-4, with D possibly being TRBD1 (6 bases). Trimming shortened V by 7 bases and J by 8 bases, and 17 bases separated the two germline ends. Germline CDR1 reads SNHLY; CDR2 reads FYNNEI. The CDR3 has 14 amino acids. CDR3 loop: CASTGQSSGEKLFF. The CDR3 DNA follows: TGTGCCAGCACCGGACAGTCTAGTGGGGAAAAACTGTTTTTT.

The J gene is TRBJ1-6, the V gene TRBV6-5, with 9 bases fitting TRBD1. CDR1 is MNHEY, CDR2 SVGAGI, per germline. The trim removed 7 bases at V and 8 bases at J, leaving 9 bases unmatched. The CDR3 covers 15 residues. CDR3 sequence (DNA): TGTGCCAGCACCAAACTGGACAGGGGAGATTCACCCCTCCACTTT. Encoded protein: CASTKLDRGDSPLHF.

Written as DNA, the CDR3 is TGTGCCAGCAGCACCCAACTAGACTACAATGAGCAGTTCTTC. This gives the protein CASSTQLDYNEQFF. This chain connects TRBV7-2 to TRBJ2-1, with TRBD2 as a possible D gene (5 bases). The length of the CDR3 is 14 residues. Trimming pared 5 bases from V and 3 bases from J, leaving 11 bases between. Germline V lookup: CDR1 SGHTA, CDR2 FQGNSA.

This clone was observed a few times. This chain links TRBV29-1 with TRBJ1-1; TRBD1 agrees at 7 bases. Per the germline V gene, CDR1 is SQVTM and CDR2 is ANQGSEA. Trimming at V came to 7 bases and at J to 2 bases, leaving 7 bases not matched to a gene. CDR3 size: 13 residues. This CDR3 is CSARTGVNTEAFF. DNA for the CDR3: TGCAGCGCTAGGACAGGAGTTAACACTGAAGCTTTCTTT.

This sequence joins TRBV7-6 and TRBJ2-7; D may be TRBD2 (5 bases). From germline, CDR1 is SGHVS and CDR2 FNYEAQ. V was shortened by 1 base and J by 3 bases, with 13 bases between the two germline ends. The CDR3 length is 15 residues. In DNA, the CDR3 is TGTGCCAGCAGCTTAGGCAGTCGGGGTGACTACGAGCAGTACTTC. Translation: CASSLGSRGDYEQYF.

This clone was seen more than once but under ten times. The genes are TRBV7-2 and TRBJ2-7, with 9 bases identical to TRBD2. The V segment lost 3 bases and the J segment 6 bases; nucleotides outside the gene matches: 3. CDR1 and CDR2 from the germline V gene are SGHTA and FQGNSA. This CDR3 contains 13 residues. Here the CDR3 reads CASSFQRGAEQYF. In nucleotides, the CDR3 is TGTGCCAGCAGCTTCCAGCGGGGGGCCGAGCAGTACTTC.

In its sample, this clone was seen once. The chain has TRBV2 and TRBJ2-7, with D perhaps TRBD1 (6 bases). CDR3 length: 13 amino acids. V lost 5 bases to trimming and J lost 9 bases, with 17 bases between them. The germline V gene has CDR1 SNHLY and CDR2 FYNNEI. The chain's CDR3 is CASSSVTGRTQYF. In nucleotides, the CDR3 is TGTGCCAGCAGTTCCGTAACAGGGCGCACGCAGTACTTC. Full variable domain (rest looked up from reference TRBV2 and TRBJ2-7): EPEVTQTPSHQVTQMGQEVILRCVPISNHLYFYWYRQILGQKVEFLVSFYNNEISEKSEIFDDQFSVERPDGSNFTLKIRSTKLEDSAMYFCASSSVTGRTQYFGPGTRLTVT.

The V gene is TRBV5-6, the J gene TRBJ2-2; possible D gene TRBD2, 6 bases. Trimming shortened V by 1 base and J by 0 bases, and 13 bases separated the two germline ends. This CDR3 comprises 17 residues. Germline values: CDR1 SGHDT, CDR2 YYEEEE. In DNA, the CDR3 is TGTGCCAGCAGCTTGCTAGGAGGGAACACGAACACCGGGGAGCTGTTTTTT. Protein product: CASSLLGGNTNTGELFF. The variable domain in full, with the rest retrieved from reference TRBV5-6 and TRBJ2-2, is DAGVTQSPTHLIKTRGQQVTLRCSPKSGHDTVSWYQQALGQGPQFIFQYYEEEERQRGNFPDRFSGHQFPNYSSELNVNALLLGDSALYLCASSLLGGNTNTGELFFGEGSRLTVL.

The chain is built from TRBV7-8 and TRBJ1-5; 9 positions match TRBD1. The J segment lost 7 bases and the V segment lost 0 bases, leaving 7 bases of the junction unmatched. The CDR3 is 16 amino acids. Per germline, CDR1 SGHVS and CDR2 FQNEAQ. This CDR3 reads CASSLAVQGAGQPQHF. Written as DNA, the CDR3 is TGTGCCAGCAGCTTAGCGGTACAGGGGGCTGGGCAGCCCCAGCATTTT.

This chain joins TRBV5-1 and TRBJ2-5; no definite D call. The closer fit of TRBJ2-7 to the DNA end suggests the J call may be wrong. From germline, CDR1 is SGHRS and CDR2 YFSETQ. This CDR3 spans 14 amino acids. Here the CDR3 reads CASSYPGTVYEQYF. Written as DNA, the CDR3 is TGCGCCAGCAGCTACCCCGGAACAGTCTACGAGCAGTACTTC.

The V and J genes are TRBV7-3 and TRBJ2-3; D perhaps matches TRBD2 (6 bases). The CDR3 runs 16 residues. Germline V CDR1 and CDR2: SGHTA, FQGTGA. Trimming cost V 5 bases and J 0 bases, with 15 bases left between them. This CDR3 is CASSPSGELSTDTQYF. Here the CDR3 DNA reads TGTGCCAGCAGCCCGTCGGGGGAATTAAGCACAGATACGCAGTATTTT.

This rearrangement joins TRBV7-3 to TRBJ2-5, with TRBD2 identical over 11 bases. From germline, CDR1 is SGHTA and CDR2 FQGTGA. The J segment lost 4 bases and the V segment lost 0 bases, leaving 4 bases of the junction unmatched. The CDR3 has 16 residues. CDR3 nucleotide sequence: TGTGCCAGCAGCTTAACTAGCGGGGGGGCGGGAGAGACCCAGTACTTC. Amino acid sequence: CASSLTSGGAGETQYF.

The chain combines TRBV7-8 with TRBJ2-3, with D possibly being TRBD1 (6 bases). Germline V gene sequence: CDR1 SGHVS, CDR2 FQNEAQ. The CDR3 is 16 amino acids. Trimming removed 2 bases at V and 2 bases at J, with 14 bases between. The CDR3 bases are TGTGCCAGCAGCTTAAGTCGGGACATCTACACAGATACGCAGTATTTT. The encoded protein is CASSLSRDIYTDTQYF.

The chain combines TRBV15 with TRBJ1-1; no definite D call. Germline CDR1 LNHNV, CDR2 YYDKDF (reference sequence). The CDR3 contains 15 residues. With 1 base removed from V and 6 bases from J, the gap between germline ends came to 15 bases. CDR3 in DNA: TGTGCCACCAGCAGAGGCTGGGGATTGGGAGCTGAAGCTTTCTTT. Its translation: CATSRGWGLGAEAFF.